The entry below gives a single T cell receptor beta chain sequence along with its context. These data belong to a study of T cell changes during pregnancy in multiple sclerosis. The germline V gene encodes CDR1 SGHRS and CDR2 YFSETQ. J lost 5 bases, V lost 7 bases, and 11 bases had no gene match. This CDR3 is built from 15 residues. The method was immunoSEQ multiplex PCR; TCRdb's version includes in-frame clones alone and lacks a portion of them. The sample includes 70,000 to 95,000 clones, approximately 94% of them seen just once. This sequence was found in a female donor in good health, enrolled as a control in a pregnancy study. The sequencing used peripheral blood, collected after pregnancy. The rearrangement joins TRBV5-1 to TRBJ2-1; 8 nucleotides match TRBD2. This CDR3 reads CASATGTSFDNEQFF. CDR3 DNA sequence: TGCGCCAGCGCGACCGGGACTAGTTTCGACAATGAGCAGTTCTTC.